This T cell receptor (beta chain) was sequenced during a study of human T cells and chemical hapten exposure. Indicated time point: healthy volunteer bleed at 2 weeks. RNA extraction used unfractionated whole blood as the source of total RNA. CDR3 length: 12 amino acids. Trimming removed 6 bases at V and 6 bases at J, with 11 bases between. CDR1 is ENHRY, CDR2 SYGVKD, per germline. TCRdb independently ran MiXCR on the RACE reads; one entry per CDR3 protein. There are around 130,000 distinct CDR3 sequences in the sample; approximately 9.5% occur only once, and about 1.8% lies in the top ten. The sequence came from a male donor in good health. Some clones in this sample may be carry-over from other donors' samples. The chain has TRBV10-3 and TRBJ1-1; a weak D match, TRBD1 (6 bases). The sequencing sample was made of whole blood. The CDR3 nucleotides read TGTGCCATCAGGGGAGAGGGGGCTGAAGCTTTCTTT. Amino acid sequence: CAIRGEGAEAFF.